Reported below is one T cell receptor (beta chain). Trimming left V 4 bases short and J 5 bases short, with 14 bases between. This CDR3 spans 14 amino acids. In germline, CDR1 is SEHNR, CDR2 FQNEAQ (reference sequence). Libraries were prepared by immunoSEQ multiplex PCR; TCRdb keeps only in-frame clonotypes and omits some of them. The repertoire consists of almost 350,000 clones, with around 90% occurring once and the leading ten covering around 3.9%. These data originate in a study of blood T cell repertoires in COVID-19. On the study more broadly: COVID-19 samples, acute and convalescent, were from the United States, Italy and Spain.

The clonotype was recovered from a woman in her fifties or sixties with COVID-19, enrolled during active disease. V gene TRBV7-9 combines with J gene TRBJ1-1; no reliable D call. Sequences were obtained from peripheral blood. CDR3 in amino acids: CASSSPNDITEAFF. Written as DNA, the CDR3 is TGTGCCAGCAGCTCCCCCAATGACATTACTGAAGCTTTCTTT.